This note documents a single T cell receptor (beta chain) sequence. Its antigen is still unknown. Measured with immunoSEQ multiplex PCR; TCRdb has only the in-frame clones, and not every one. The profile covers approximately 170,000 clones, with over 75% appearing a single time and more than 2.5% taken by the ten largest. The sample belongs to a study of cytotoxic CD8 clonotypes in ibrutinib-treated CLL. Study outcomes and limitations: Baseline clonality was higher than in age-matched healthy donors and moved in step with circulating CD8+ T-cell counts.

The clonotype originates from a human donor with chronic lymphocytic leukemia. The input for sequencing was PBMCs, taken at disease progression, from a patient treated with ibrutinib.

The CDR3 coding sequence is TGTGCGCTTTCCGTGCTGACAACGAACACTGAAGCTTTCTTT. Encoded protein: CALSVLTTNTEAFF. The gene calls are TRBV30 and TRBJ1-1; no clear D. This CDR3 is 14 amino acids long. Per germline, CDR1 GTSNPN and CDR2 SVGIG (reference sequence).